The 23 T cell receptor beta chains below come from one sample, sequenced in a study of Graves' ophthalmopathy and Graves' hyperthyroidism. The study amplified TCR beta CDR3 regions using RNA transcripts. In the first round, RT-PCR was carried out with HTBI primers, and a multiplex PCR formed the second round. TCRdb analysed the multiplex PCR reads with MiXCR anew, one entry per CDR3 protein. The sample gives 350,000 to 450,000 distinct CDR3 sequences, about 16% of which show up once; 1.6% is in the top ten. The source material was peripheral blood. These receptors originate from a young woman with Graves' ophthalmopathy.

In its sample, this clonotype was seen many times. The chain combines TRBV6-2 or TRBV6-3 with TRBJ1-5; D perhaps matches TRBD1 (6 bases). Germline values: CDR1 MNHEY, CDR2 SVGEGT. Trimming left V 1 base short and J 7 bases short, with 14 bases between. The CDR3 runs to 15 residues. DNA of the CDR3: TGTGCCAGCAGTTACTTGGGGCAGGGGCTCCAGCCCCAGCATTTT. It is translated as CASSYLGQGLQPQHF.

This clonotype was recorded many times. The genes are TRBV12-3 or TRBV12-4 and TRBJ2-2; maybe TRBD2 (5 bases). The V end lost 5 bases, the J end lost 7 bases, and 14 bases lay between the germline ends. The CDR3 covers 14 residues. The chain's CDR3 is CASSEGRTNGELFF. The CDR3 DNA sequence: TGTGCCAGCAGTGAGGGCCGGACCAACGGGGAGCTGTTTTTT.

The sample holds many counts of this clonotype. CDR3 in amino acids: CASSPPGGNGYTF. The CDR3 coding sequence is TGTGCCAGCAGTCCCCCGGGGGGGAACGGCTACACCTTC. This rearrangement joins TRBV6-5 to TRBJ1-2, with TRBD1 as a possible D gene (5 bases). The CDR3 extends over 13 amino acids. Germline lookup yields CDR1 MNHEY and CDR2 SVGAGI. With 5 bases removed from V and 8 bases from J, the gap between germline ends came to 15 bases.

This clonotype has ten or more counts. This chain joins TRBV12-3 or TRBV12-4 and TRBJ1-1; D unresolved. The CDR3 runs to 14 residues. The V gene lost 7 bases and the J gene lost 0 bases, with 12 bases spanning the gap. CDR3 sequence: CASTLTGMNTEAFF. The CDR3 DNA reads TGTGCCAGCACCCTGACCGGTATGAACACTGAAGCTTTCTTT.

This clonotype turned up a few times. CDR3 protein: CATRAENTEAFF. CDR3 in DNA: TGTGCCACCAGGGCCGAGAACACTGAAGCTTTCTTT. The genes are TRBV24-1 and TRBJ1-1; D uncertain. The CDR3 covers 12 residues. The V gene's germline CDR1 is KGHDR and CDR2 SFDVKD. V lost 7 bases to trimming and J lost 1 base, with 6 bases between them.

V usage is TRBV12-3 or TRBV12-4 and J usage is TRBJ1-1, with D unresolved. V was trimmed by 7 bases and J by 7 bases, leaving 13 bases between them. The CDR3 spans 12 residues. CDR3 region: CASTNGGVEAFF. The CDR3 region has the DNA TGTGCCAGCACCAACGGTGGGGTTGAAGCTTTCTTT.

Only a few counts were recorded for this clonotype. The chain joins TRBV12-3 or TRBV12-4 to TRBJ1-1; D gene ambiguous. The CDR3 loop spans 19 amino acids. V lost 3 bases, J lost 0 bases, and 23 bases lay in between. The CDR3: CASSFVAAVSIAMNTEAFF. In nucleotides, the CDR3 is TGTGCCAGCAGTTTTGTCGCTGCCGTCAGCATCGCCATGAACACTGAAGCTTTCTTT.

This clonotype appeared many times. The rearrangement links TRBV4-1 to TRBJ2-7; TRBD2 matches 10 bases. The ends lost 1 base at V and 3 bases at J; junction bases unmatched: 6. This CDR3 contains 16 residues. Germline CDR1 and CDR2: MGHRA and YSYEKL. The CDR3 coding sequence is TGCGCCAGCAGCCAAGTCGGACTAGCGGCGATCTACGAGCAGTACTTC. This translates into CASSQVGLAAIYEQYF.

The rearrangement uses TRBV24-1 and TRBJ2-2; D is possibly TRBD1 (5 bases). The CDR3 covers 14 residues. The ends were cut back, 6 bases at V and 1 base at J, with 8 bases in the middle. Germline lookup yields CDR1 KGHDR and CDR2 SFDVKD. CDR3 amino acids: CATSSTENTGELFF. The CDR3 DNA reads as TGTGCCACCAGTTCGACAGAGAACACCGGGGAGCTGTTTTTT.

This clonotype came up many times. The chain employs TRBV6-2 or TRBV6-3 and TRBJ2-2; 14 bases are shared with TRBD2. Germline trimming cut 1 base from V and 3 bases from J; bases unmatched to any gene: 4. The germline CDR1 and CDR2 sequences are MNHEY and SVGEGT. The CDR3 runs 18 residues. CDR3 amino acids: CASSYFGTSGSDTGELFF. The CDR3 nucleotides are TGTGCCAGCAGTTACTTCGGGACTAGCGGGAGTGACACCGGGGAGCTGTTTTTT.

This clonotype was seen ten or more times. The V and J genes are TRBV4-2 and TRBJ1-6; 9 bases align to TRBD1. The germline CDR1 and CDR2 sequences are LGHNA and YNFKEQ. V was clipped by 0 bases and J by 0 bases; unmatched bases: 15. The CDR3 is 22 residues long. CDR3 sequence: CASSQEVQAGQGYNSYNSPLHF. DNA for the CDR3: TGTGCCAGCAGCCAAGAGGTCCAGGCGGGACAGGGCTACAACTCCTATAATTCACCCCTCCACTTT.

This clonotype was picked up many times. The chain combines TRBV12-3 or TRBV12-4 with TRBJ2-7; 7 nucleotides agree with TRBD1. V lost 5 bases, J lost 3 bases, and 7 bases stayed unmatched. CDR3 length: 14 residues. The CDR3 nucleotides read TGTGCCAGCAGTCCCGTGGGACAGTACTACGAGCAGTACTTC. This codes for CASSPVGQYYEQYF.

This clonotype was picked up many times. The J gene is TRBJ2-5, the V gene TRBV10-3, with D perhaps TRBD2 (6 bases). CDR3 length: 13 residues. Germline CDR1 is ENHRY and CDR2 is SYGVKD. Trimming shortened V by 8 bases and J by 6 bases, and 16 bases separated the two germline ends. CDR3: CAIDPGGGKTQYF. In nucleotides, the CDR3 is TGTGCCATCGACCCGGGTGGAGGGAAGACCCAGTACTTC.

This clonotype came up many times. This chain uses TRBV7-9 with TRBJ1-1; D is undetermined. CDR1 is SEHNR, CDR2 FQNEAQ, per germline (reference sequence). The CDR3 is 12 amino acids. Between the trimmed V and J ends, which lost 5 bases and 6 bases, there was a span of 10 bases. The CDR3 coding sequence is TGTGCCAGCAGCCCAGCCGGGGCTGAAGCTTTCTTT. Protein product: CASSPAGAEAFF.

The sample holds many counts of this clonotype. The rearrangement joins TRBV28 to TRBJ1-2, with no clear D. CDR1 MDHEN and CDR2 SYDVKM come from the germline V gene. CDR3 length: 11 amino acids. The V gene lost 3 bases and the J gene lost 10 bases, with 9 bases spanning the gap. Here the CDR3 DNA reads TGTGCCAGCAGTTTGATAGGATACTACACCTTC. It encodes CASSLIGYYTF.

This clonotype was seen at least ten times. The V call is TRBV6-1, the J call TRBJ1-3, with D tentatively TRBD1 (6 bases). Germline assignment: CDR1 MNHNS and CDR2 SASEGT. The CDR3 is made up of 14 amino acids. Trimming cost V 7 bases and J 4 bases, with 14 bases left between them. The CDR3 DNA follows: TGTGCCAGCACCCACACAGGGCTCGGAAACACCATATATTTT. Translating it yields CASTHTGLGNTIYF.

This clonotype was seen at least ten times. The chain combines TRBV20-1 with TRBJ2-7; 10 nucleotides line up with TRBD2. The V segment lost 8 bases and the J segment 2 bases; nucleotides outside the gene matches: 6. Germline V gene data show CDR1 as DFQATT and CDR2 as SNEGSKA (reference sequence). The CDR3 is 13 amino acids. The CDR3 here is CSRASGRTYEQYF. The CDR3 bases are TGCAGTAGGGCTAGCGGGAGAACCTACGAGCAGTACTTC.

There are many counts of this clonotype. A much larger clone lies one base from this, so it may be a read error. This chain joins TRBV6-1 and TRBJ1-5, with 7 bases fitting TRBD1. CDR3 length: 15 residues. Per germline, CDR1 MNHNS and CDR2 SASEGT. The CDR3 reads CASSGGDSVNRPQHF. The CDR3 DNA sequence: TGTGCCAGCAGTGGAGGGGACAGTGTAAATCGGCCCCAGCATTTT.

This clonotype has at least ten counts. The chain employs TRBV19 and TRBJ1-1, with D possibly being TRBD1 (6 bases). CDR1 is LNHDA and CDR2 is SQIVND in the germline V gene (reference sequence). V was trimmed by 7 bases and J by 6 bases, leaving 18 bases between them. The CDR3 runs to 14 residues. The CDR3 here is CASKTNTGIAEAFF. CDR3 in DNA: TGTGCCAGTAAAACAAACACAGGGATCGCTGAAGCTTTCTTT.

This clonotype was seen many times. This may be a read error, as it is one base from a much larger clone. The CDR3 region is CAWSARPEDSPLHF. In DNA form, the CDR3 reads TGTGCCTGGAGTGCACGGCCAGAAGATTCACCCCTCCACTTT. The rearrangement uses TRBV30 and TRBJ1-6, with unresolved D. The CDR3 contains 14 residues. Germline V lookup: CDR1 GTSNPN, CDR2 SVGIG (reference sequence). Trimming shortened V by 1 base and J by 8 bases, and 12 bases separated the two germline ends. The whole variable domain, remainder taken from reference TRBV30 and TRBJ1-6, is SQTIHQWPATLVQPVGSPLSLECTVEGTSNPNLYWYRQAAGRGLQLLFYSVGIGQISSEVPQNLSASRPQDRQFILSSKKLLLSDSGFYLCAWSARPEDSPLHFGNGTRLTVT.

Many counts were recorded for this clonotype. The genes are TRBV30 and TRBJ2-4; 7 bases line up with TRBD1. Germline V lookup: CDR1 GTSNPN, CDR2 SVGIG (reference sequence). This CDR3 contains 13 residues. V shed 3 bases, J shed 4 bases, and the junction held 3 bases outside the gene matches. The CDR3: CAWSLGQKNIQYF. DNA of the CDR3: TGTGCCTGGAGCCTGGGACAGAAAAACATTCAGTACTTC.

This clonotype was seen just once. The CDR3 loop is CASSLAGRGIAGISEQYF. In nucleotides, the CDR3 is TGTGCCAGCAGTTTAGCGGGTAGGGGGATAGCGGGAATCTCCGAGCAGTACTTC. J is TRBJ2-7 and V is TRBV28; 8 bases are shared with TRBD2. V lost 2 bases, J lost 6 bases, and 18 bases stayed unmatched. The CDR3 length is 18 residues. Looked up from germline, CDR1 is MDHEN and CDR2 is SYDVKM.

Ten or more counts support this clonotype. One junction end disagrees with the germline gene, perhaps due to a read error. The chain joins TRBV6-2 or TRBV6-3 to TRBJ2-7; D is perhaps TRBD1 or TRBD2 (5 bases each). The V gene's germline CDR1 is MNHEY and CDR2 SVGEGT. The CDR3 runs 11 residues. The CDR3 region is CASSYSGRPVF. In nucleotides, the CDR3 is TGTGCCAGCAGTTACTCGGGACGCCCCGTCTTC.